The present entry profiles one T cell receptor (beta chain) with its context. Authors' analysis steps: By means of reference gene primer amplification, nucleated cell counts were estimated. The repertoire was sequenced with immunoSEQ multiplex PCR; TCRdb's copy has only in-frame clones and lacks some. The DNA gave D and trimming, while V, J and clone size come from that table. The table has about 180,000 clones, 88% seen once. This sample is part of a study of blood T cell repertoires in COVID-19. The germline V gene has CDR1 LNHNV and CDR2 YYDKDF (reference sequence). The CDR3 is made up of 16 amino acids. Trimming removed 0 bases from V and 10 bases from J; junction bases left unmatched: 8.

The source material was PBMCs or T cells enriched from blood (not recorded which). The genes are TRBV15 and TRBJ1-6, with 8 positions matching TRBD1. This clonotype originated in a woman between 18 and 30 years old who had recovered from COVID-19. The CDR3 DNA is TGTGCCACCAGCAGAGATCCTGGACAGGGAGACTCACCCCTCCACTTT. Amino acids: CATSRDPGQGDSPLHF.